The clone carrying this TCR beta chain appeared once. The primer mix had 60 Vbeta and 13 Jbeta primers. Measured with immunoSEQ multiplex PCR; TCRdb has only the in-frame clones, and not every one. The sample contains about 55,000 clones, around three quarters of which appear only once. CDR3 length: 15 residues. The J segment lost 4 bases and the V segment lost 5 bases, leaving 9 bases of the junction unmatched. CDR1 and CDR2 (germline): SGHVS, FNYEAQ. This sample was included in a study of cytomegalovirus exposure and HLA in healthy donors. The receptor comes from a female donor in good health and CMV-seronegative. The chain links TRBV7-6 to TRBJ2-3, with TRBD2 matching 7 bases. Sequences were obtained from PBMCs. Here the CDR3 DNA reads TGTGCCAGCAGCCGGGATCTAGCGGCCCCAGATACGCAGTATTTT. Residues: CASSRDLAAPDTQYF.